A selection of T cell receptor beta chains follows, all from one sample in a study of Ad26.COV2.S vaccination and SARS-CoV-2 variants. Some clones are missing from TCRdb's copy, which holds only in-frame ones; the method was immunoSEQ multiplex PCR. This table has over 110,000 clones, roughly 89% appearing once. Specimen: peripheral blood, collected after recovery from COVID-19. The origin of the receptors is a human donor who had recovered from COVID-19. The CDR3 runs from the conserved cysteine through the conserved F or W. D genes are given only for firm matches. The size field is filled for only some rows; it gives once, few, many or a size class.

v_gene	d_gene	abundance	j_gene	CDR3nt	CDR3aa
TRBV7-7	TRBD2	.	TRBJ2-7	TGTGCTAGCAGCTTGGGTAGCGGGGGGGCTTACGAGCAGTACTTC	CASSLGSGGAYEQYF
TRBV7-2	.	.	TRBJ1-2	TGTGCCAGCAGCTCTCTACAGGGAGTTGCCGGCTACACCTTC	CASSSLQGVAGYTF
TRBV19	.	.	TRBJ1-5	TGTGCCAGTAGTATAACAACAGGGAATCAGCCCCAGCATTTT	CASSITTGNQPQHF
TRBV14	TRBD1	.	TRBJ1-1	TGTGCCAGCAGCCAAGTAGGGGGCCAGGGTACCACTGAAGCTTTCTTT	CASSQVGGQGTTEAFF
TRBV7-9	.	many	TRBJ1-2	TGTGCCAGCAGCCTGTCGGGGGGCGAAGGTATCTATGGCTACACCTTC	CASSLSGGEGIYGYTF
TRBV3-1/TRBV3-2	.	.	TRBJ2-6	TGTGCCAGCAGCCCGGGCGGGTCTGGGGGCTCTGGGGCCAACGTCCTGACTTTC	CASSPGGSGGSGANVLTF
TRBV5-6	TRBD1	.	TRBJ2-1	TGTGCCAGCAGCTTGGACCGGACAGGGGGCATCAATGAGCAGTTCTTC	CASSLDRTGGINEQFF
TRBV3-1/TRBV3-2	.	.	TRBJ2-5	TGTGCCAGCAGCCCCTATCCGACAGGAAACCTCCAAGAGACCCAGTACTTC	CASSPYPTGNLQETQYF
TRBV7-9	TRBD1	.	TRBJ1-1	TGTGCCAGCAGAGCCGGACAGGGAGGCACTGAAGCTTTCTTT	CASRAGQGGTEAFF
TRBV28	.	.	TRBJ1-5	TGTGCCAGCAGTTTACTGCAGTTGAGCAATCAGCCCCAGCATTTT	CASSLLQLSNQPQHF
TRBV28	.	.	TRBJ2-4	TGTGCCAGCAGTTTGCGACAGGCGAAAAACATTCAGTACTTC	CASSLRQAKNIQYF
TRBV18	.	.	TRBJ1-1	TGTGCCAGCTCACCCACCCTAGACTCCCGAGCGGCTTTCTTT	CASSPTLDSRAAFF
TRBV18	TRBD1	.	TRBJ1-4	TGTGCCAGCTCACCACCATGGGGACAGGGTATGGATGAAAAACTGTTTTTT	CASSPPWGQGMDEKLFF
TRBV4-3	.	.	TRBJ1-3	TGCGCCAGCAGCCAAGGTTTGGGGGGCAGAGGAAACACCATATATTTT	CASSQGLGGRGNTIYF
TRBV28	.	.	TRBJ2-7	TGTGCCAGCAGCGAGGGGGGGGCTTACGAGCAGTACTTC	CASSEGGAYEQYF
TRBV7-8	TRBD1	.	TRBJ2-7	TGTGCCAGCAGCAGAGCGGACAGGGTCGAGCTATACGAGCAGTACTTC	CASSRADRVELYEQYF
TRBV5-1	TRBD2	.	TRBJ2-4	TGCGCCAGCAGCCTGGGACTAGGGGAGGACATTCAGTACTTC	CASSLGLGEDIQYF